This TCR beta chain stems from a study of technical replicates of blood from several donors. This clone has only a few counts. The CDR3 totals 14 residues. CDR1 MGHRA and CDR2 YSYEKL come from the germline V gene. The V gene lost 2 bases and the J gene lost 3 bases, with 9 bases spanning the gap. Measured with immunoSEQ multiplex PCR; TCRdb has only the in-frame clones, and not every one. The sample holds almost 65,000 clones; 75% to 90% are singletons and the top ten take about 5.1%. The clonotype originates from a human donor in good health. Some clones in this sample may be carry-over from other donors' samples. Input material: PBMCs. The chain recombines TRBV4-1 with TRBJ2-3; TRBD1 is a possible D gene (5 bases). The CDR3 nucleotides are TGCGCCAGCAGCCAAAGGGGTTCTACAGATACGCAGTATTTT. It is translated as CASSQRGSTDTQYF.